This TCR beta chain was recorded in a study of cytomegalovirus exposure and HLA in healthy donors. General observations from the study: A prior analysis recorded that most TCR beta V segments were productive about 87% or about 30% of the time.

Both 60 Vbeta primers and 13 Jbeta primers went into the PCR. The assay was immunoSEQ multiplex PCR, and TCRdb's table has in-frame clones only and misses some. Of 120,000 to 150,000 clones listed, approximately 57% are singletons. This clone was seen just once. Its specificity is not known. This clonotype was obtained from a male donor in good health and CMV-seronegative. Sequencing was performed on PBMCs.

CDR3 in amino acids: CASSSRTGGVTEAFF. For the CDR3, the DNA is TGTGCCAGCAGCAGCCGGACAGGGGGGGTCACTGAAGCTTTCTTT. V usage is TRBV9 and J usage is TRBJ1-1, with 10 nucleotides matching TRBD1. V lost 4 bases and J lost 4; bases outside the gene matches: 7. Germline V gene sequence: CDR1 SGDLS, CDR2 YYNGEE. The CDR3 is 15 amino acids.